Presented here are 27 T cell receptor beta chains from one specimen sequenced in a study of technical replicates of blood from several donors. Measured with immunoSEQ multiplex PCR; TCRdb has only the in-frame clones, and not every one. The table has about 15,000 clones, 80% to 85% seen once. Sequencing was carried out using PBMCs. These receptors all come from a human donor in good health.

The rearrangement joins TRBV5-8 to TRBJ1-5, with D tentatively TRBD1 (5 bases). This CDR3 comprises 13 residues. V gave up 4 bases and J gave up 3 bases, with 8 bases separating them. Per the germline V gene, CDR1 is SGHTS and CDR2 is YDEGEE. CDR3 loop: CASSPGDNQPQHF. CDR3 in DNA: TGTGCCAGCAGCCCGGGGGACAATCAGCCCCAGCATTTT.

This chain uses TRBV28 with TRBJ2-3, with D unclear. V was shortened by 5 bases and J by 3 bases, with 3 bases between the two germline ends. Germline loops: CDR1 MDHEN, CDR2 SYDVKM. CDR3 length: 11 residues. The CDR3 reads CASSTTDTQYF. The CDR3 DNA reads TGTGCCAGCAGTACTACAGATACGCAGTATTTT.

The V gene is TRBV27, the J gene TRBJ1-2, with D possibly matching TRBD1 (6 bases). Trimming removed 6 bases from V and 4 bases from J, with 18 bases in between. Germline lookup yields CDR1 MNHEY and CDR2 SMNVEV (reference sequence). This CDR3 comprises 15 residues. The CDR3 region is CASSPKGEGGYGYTF. CDR3 nucleotides: TGTGCCAGCAGCCCCAAGGGGGAAGGAGGCTATGGCTACACCTTC.

The chain couples TRBV7-9 to TRBJ2-3; D remains unclear. Germline CDR1 is SEHNR and CDR2 is FQNEAQ (reference sequence). This CDR3 is built from 15 residues. The V end was cut by 6 bases, the J end by 1 base, with 14 bases between. The CDR3 sequence: CASSPGVSGTDTQYF. As DNA, the CDR3 is TGTGCCAGCAGTCCCGGAGTTTCTGGCACAGATACGCAGTATTTT.

The rearrangement uses TRBV5-1 and TRBJ2-3, with 8 nucleotides matching TRBD1. J gave up 3 bases and V 3 bases, and 6 bases lay outside the gene matches. The CDR3 extends over 15 amino acids. CDR1 and CDR2 (germline): SGHRS, YFSETQ. DNA of the CDR3: TGCGCCAGCAGCTCGGGACAGGAGGGGACAGATACGCAGTATTTT. Protein sequence: CASSSGQEGTDTQYF.

The chain joins TRBV6-1 to TRBJ2-7; no firm D call. Germline assignment: CDR1 MNHNS and CDR2 SASEGT. V was shortened by 7 bases and J by 0 bases, with 16 bases between the two germline ends. The CDR3 loop spans 15 amino acids. The CDR3 protein is CASKLGSSGSYEQYF. The CDR3 nucleotides read TGTGCCAGCAAGCTTGGAAGCTCAGGCTCCTACGAGCAGTACTTC.

The chain carries TRBV4-2 and TRBJ2-1; 9 bases map to TRBD2. V shed 0 bases and J 0 bases; nucleotides not matched to a gene: 18. CDR1 is LGHNA and CDR2 is YNFKEQ in the germline V gene. The CDR3 has 22 residues. The CDR3 spells CASSQDSAWALAGIPSYNEQFF. CDR3 nucleotides: TGTGCCAGCAGCCAAGACTCCGCGTGGGCGCTAGCGGGGATACCCTCCTACAATGAGCAGTTCTTC.

The chain carries TRBV20-1 and TRBJ2-1; 9 nucleotides agree with TRBD2. The CDR3 covers 11 residues. Germline V gene sequence: CDR1 DFQATT, CDR2 SNEGSKA (reference sequence). CDR3 protein: CTPTSGDEQFF. The CDR3 nucleotides read TGCACTCCGACTAGCGGCGATGAGCAGTTCTTC.

J is TRBJ1-2 and V is TRBV28; D is perhaps TRBD1 (6 bases). Germline V CDR1 and CDR2: MDHEN, SYDVKM. CDR3 length equals 14 residues. Trimming cost V 9 bases and J 0 bases, with 14 bases left between them. The CDR3 sequence: CASKTGSSNYGYTF. CDR3 nucleotide sequence: TGTGCCAGTAAGACAGGTTCATCTAACTATGGCTACACCTTC.

The rearrangement joins TRBV18 to TRBJ2-5; D may be TRBD1 (6 bases). CDR1 is KGHSH, CDR2 LQKENI, per germline. The CDR3 consists of 17 residues. Trimming shortened V by 3 bases and J by 2 bases, and 19 bases separated the two germline ends. CDR3 in DNA: TGTGCCAGCTCACCTGAGGGGGACCCCTTCTTTCAAGAGACCCAGTACTTC. Amino acid sequence: CASSPEGDPFFQETQYF. Full variable domain (remainder filled in from reference TRBV18 and TRBJ2-5): NAGVMQNPRHLVRRRGQEARLRCSPMKGHSHVYWYRQLPEEGLKFMVYLQKENIIDESGMPKERFSAEFPKEGPSILRIQQVVRGDSAAYFCASSPEGDPFFQETQYFGPGTRLLVL.

V is TRBV28 and J is TRBJ1-3, with D perhaps TRBD1 (6 bases). Looked up from germline, CDR1 is MDHEN and CDR2 is SYDVKM. V was trimmed by 3 bases and J by 0 bases, leaving 18 bases between them. This CDR3 is built from 18 residues. CDR3 nucleotides: TGTGCCAGCAGTTTCACAGGGATGGGGTTTCTCTCTGGAAACACCATATATTTT. It encodes CASSFTGMGFLSGNTIYF.

The CDR3 reads CASSTGDTEAFF. CDR3 in DNA: TGTGCCAGCAGTACAGGGGACACTGAAGCTTTCTTT. The V gene is TRBV2, the J gene TRBJ1-1, with TRBD1 matching 7 bases. J was trimmed by 3 bases and V by 5 bases; bases with no gene match: 0. Germline-derived CDR1 and CDR2 are SNHLY and FYNNEI. This CDR3 is built from 12 residues.

This sequence joins TRBV30 and TRBJ1-5, with D hard to call. V was trimmed by 5 bases and J by 7 bases, leaving 18 bases between them. The CDR3 loop spans 14 amino acids. Germline lookup yields CDR1 GTSNPN and CDR2 SVGIG (reference sequence). This CDR3 reads CAWGWKGVGQPQHF. The CDR3, as DNA: TGTGCCTGGGGGTGGAAGGGAGTTGGACAGCCCCAGCATTTT.

The chain has TRBV28 and TRBJ2-7, with TRBD1 as a possible D gene (5 bases). V lost 3 bases and J 5 bases, leaving 23 bases between the germline ends. The CDR3 covers 17 residues. Germline CDR1 reads MDHEN; CDR2 reads SYDVKM. The DNA for the CDR3 is TGTGCCAGCAGTTTGGTCCAGGGTCAGGGTTTGGCGGACGAGCAGTACTTC. Translation gives CASSLVQGQGLADEQYF.

This clone was seen once. The CDR3 coding sequence is TGTGCCAGCAGTGTGAGGGCAAAACCTGGTTTAGCAACTAATGAAAAACTGTTTTTT. It codes for CASSVRAKPGLATNEKLFF. This chain links TRBV6-4 with TRBJ1-4, with no clear D. CDR1 MRHNA and CDR2 SNTAGT come from the germline V gene. V was shortened by 4 bases and J by 0 bases, with 21 bases between the two germline ends. The CDR3 sequence is 19 residues long.

This clone has just one count. V gene TRBV30 combines with J gene TRBJ1-1, with 9 bases aligning to TRBD1. CDR1 and CDR2 from the germline V gene are GTSNPN and SVGIG (reference sequence). J was trimmed by 3 bases and V by 2 bases; bases with no gene match: 1. The CDR3 sequence is 13 residues long. CDR3 sequence (DNA): TGTGCCTGGAGTTGGGACAGGGACACTGAAGCTTTCTTT. Translated: CAWSWDRDTEAFF.

V and J are TRBV19 and TRBJ2-3; 7 bases line up with TRBD1. The germline V gene has CDR1 LNHDA and CDR2 SQIVND (reference sequence). The CDR3 sequence is 11 residues long. The V segment lost 5 bases and the J segment 9 bases; nucleotides outside the gene matches: 2. This CDR3 reads CASSAGGTQYF. The DNA of the CDR3 is TGTGCCAGTAGTGCAGGGGGAACGCAGTATTTT.

The gene calls are TRBV19 and TRBJ2-7; the match to TRBD2 covers 13 bases. The CDR3 consists of 16 residues. CDR1 and CDR2 (germline): LNHDA, SQIVND (reference sequence). Trimming removed 5 bases from V and 2 bases from J; junction bases left unmatched: 6. For the CDR3, the DNA is TGTGCCAGTAGTGTAACCGGGACTAGCGGGACCTACGAGCAGTACTTC. This codes for CASSVTGTSGTYEQYF.

The chain employs TRBV5-1 and TRBJ2-5; no definite D call. The CDR3 is 12 residues long. V was cut by 7 bases and J by 2 bases, with 9 bases left in between. CDR1 is SGHRS, CDR2 YFSETQ, per germline. CDR3 in amino acids: CASCGDQETQYF. The CDR3 DNA sequence: TGCGCCAGCTGCGGTGATCAAGAGACCCAGTACTTC. Using reference TRBV5-1 and TRBJ2-5 for the parts outside the CDR3, the full variable domain is KAGVTQTPRYLIKTRGQQVTLSCSPISGHRSVSWYQQTPGQGLQFLFEYFSETQRNKGNFPGRFSGRQFSNSRSEMNVSTLELGDSALYLCASCGDQETQYFGPGTRLLVL.

The rearrangement links TRBV6-5 to TRBJ1-3, with unresolved D. Trimming cost V 8 bases and J 0 bases, with 8 bases left between them. CDR1 and CDR2 (germline): MNHEY, SVGAGI. This CDR3 has 13 residues. The CDR3 spells CASQAFSGNTIYF. The CDR3 DNA reads as TGTGCCAGCCAAGCGTTCTCTGGAAACACCATATATTTT.

This clone was picked up a small number of times. This chain connects TRBV6-1 to TRBJ2-7; a weak D match, TRBD1 (5 bases). V dropped 1 base and J dropped 5 bases, with 15 bases sitting between them. CDR3 length equals 15 residues. CDR1 and CDR2 (germline): MNHNS, SASEGT. DNA for the CDR3: TGTGCCAGCAGTGAAGGGGTAGGGGTCCCCGACGAGCAGTACTTC. Its translation is CASSEGVGVPDEQYF.

This rearrangement joins TRBV28 to TRBJ2-5, with 7 bases that match TRBD1. The CDR3 length is 12 residues. The V segment lost 6 bases and the J segment 5 bases; nucleotides outside the gene matches: 3. Germline CDR1 MDHEN, CDR2 SYDVKM. The CDR3 bases are TGTGCCAGCAGACAGGGGTGGGAGACCCAGTACTTC. Protein product: CASRQGWETQYF.

By proportion, this clone is medium-sized (0.01 to 0.1%). The chain recombines TRBV25-1 with TRBJ1-1; D unresolved. This CDR3 contains 12 residues. V shed 6 bases and J shed 1 base, with 6 bases lying between them. Germline assignment: CDR1 MGHDK and CDR2 SYGVNS. For the CDR3, the DNA is TGTGCCAGCAGAGGAGGGAACACTGAAGCTTTCTTT. Translating it yields CASRGGNTEAFF. Looking up the rest from reference TRBV25-1 and TRBJ1-1 gives the full variable domain: EADIYQTPRYLVIGTGKKITLECSQTMGHDKMYWYQQDPGMELHLIHYSYGVNSTEKGDLSSESTVSRIRTEHFPLTLESARPSHTSQYLCASRGGNTEAFFGQGTRLTVV.

This clone showed up just once. This chain connects TRBV27 to TRBJ2-7; the D gene is possibly TRBD1 (5 bases). The length of the CDR3 is 13 residues. Germline CDR1 and CDR2: MNHEY and SMNVEV (reference sequence). V shed 4 bases and J shed 1 base, with 8 bases lying between them. DNA for the CDR3: TGTGCCAGCAGTTATCGACAGTCCTACGAGCAGTACTTC. Protein: CASSYRQSYEQYF.

The chain employs TRBV27 and TRBJ1-1, with TRBD1 matching over 7 bases. Germline V CDR1 and CDR2: MNHEY, SMNVEV (reference sequence). V gave up 6 bases and J gave up 4 bases; unmatched junction bases: 8. CDR3 length equals 14 residues. The CDR3 bases are TGTGCCAGCAGCTTCGACAGGGATGGCACTGAAGCTTTCTTT. It yields the protein CASSFDRDGTEAFF.

This clone was found once. This chain uses TRBV6-5 with TRBJ2-7, with TRBD2 as a possible D gene (6 bases). The V gene lost 8 bases and the J gene lost 7 bases, with 21 bases spanning the gap. The germline V gene encodes CDR1 MNHEY and CDR2 SVGAGI. The CDR3 is made up of 14 amino acids. In DNA form, the CDR3 reads TGTGCCAGCGGTTTCCCCGGGAGCTTTAGTGAGCAGTACTTC. This encodes CASGFPGSFSEQYF.

The V gene is TRBV6-1, the J gene TRBJ1-3; D is possibly TRBD1 (5 bases). The CDR3 extends over 14 amino acids. Trimming removed 8 bases from V and 4 bases from J, with 15 bases in between. Germline V gene sequence: CDR1 MNHNS, CDR2 SASEGT. DNA of the CDR3: TGTGCCAGCGGGCCCCGGGACTCAGGAAACACCATATATTTT. Translating it yields CASGPRDSGNTIYF.